This entry features one TCR beta chain sequence. This entry is derived from a study of T cells in tumors after PD-1 blockade. The table came from immunoSEQ multiplex PCR; TCRdb's copy has only in-frame clones and leaves some out. The sample includes 45,000 to 50,000 clones, around four fifths seen only once; the top ten take around 8.7%. The CDR3 has 13 amino acids. V was trimmed by 4 bases and J by 2 bases, leaving 7 bases between them. Germline CDR1 is SGDLS and CDR2 is YYNGEE. The source is a human donor with advanced basal cell or squamous cell carcinoma (not recorded which). The gene calls are TRBV9 and TRBJ1-3; D is undetermined. This sample comprised PBMCs, obtained before anti-PD-1 therapy. As DNA, the CDR3 is TGTGCCAGCAGCCCGCCGACTGGAAACACCATATATTTT. It codes for CASSPPTGNTIYF.